The 12 T cell receptor beta chains below were found in one sample sequenced in a study of blood T cell repertoires in COVID-19 (TCRdb year 2020). The method was the immunoSEQ multiplex PCR assay. TCRdb provides this immuneACCESS table in a form limited to in-frame rearrangements. Some clones are lacking; in checked studies, under half of them reflect an unresolved V gene, and why the rest are absent is not known. Recorded for this sample are approximately 46,000 clones; under 95% of them occurred a single time. Around 6.4% of the sample belongs to the ten largest clones. Sequencing was carried out using peripheral blood. The receptors were sampled from a man aged 65 to 85 with active COVID-19.

The chain has TRBV19 and TRBJ1-6; unclear D gene. Deletions cut 6 bases from V and 8 bases from J, with 17 bases between. Germline CDR1 reads LNHDA; CDR2 reads SQIVND (reference sequence). This CDR3 is 15 amino acids long. The CDR3 loop reads CASRDGSNLHSPLHF. The CDR3 DNA reads TGTGCCAGTAGGGATGGGAGTAATCTACATTCACCCCTCCACTTT.

V and J are TRBV2 and TRBJ2-5; tentative D call: TRBD2 (6 bases). The germline V gene encodes CDR1 SNHLY and CDR2 FYNNEI. The CDR3 is 13 residues long. Deletions cut 5 bases from V and 3 bases from J, with 10 bases between. CDR3 amino acids: CASSYSGEETQYF. CDR3 nucleotide sequence: TGTGCCAGCAGTTATAGCGGTGAAGAGACCCAGTACTTC.

The V gene is TRBV19, the J gene TRBJ2-1; 9 positions agree with TRBD2. The germline V gene has CDR1 LNHDA and CDR2 SQIVND (reference sequence). With 6 bases clipped from V and 6 bases from J, the junction kept 15 bases outside the gene matches. The CDR3 is 17 residues long. The CDR3 DNA sequence: TGTGCCAGTAGATCGAACCGAGGGGCGGGGGGGCCCAATGAGCAGTTCTTC. This sequence encodes CASRSNRGAGGPNEQFF.

The chain links TRBV4-3 to TRBJ2-1; TRBD2 matches 12 bases. This CDR3 is built from 17 residues. V trimming: 1 base; J trimming: 7 bases; junction bases outside the gene matches: 8. The germline CDR1 and CDR2 sequences are LGHNA and YSLEER. The CDR3 is CASSQAPSGGAGNEQFF. DNA for the CDR3: TGCGCCAGCAGCCAAGCCCCTAGCGGGGGGGCCGGGAATGAGCAGTTCTTC.

The chain carries TRBV2 and TRBJ2-1; possible D gene TRBD1, 5 bases. The CDR3 has 15 amino acids. Trimming shortened V by 6 bases and J by 9 bases, and 21 bases separated the two germline ends. Per germline, CDR1 SNHLY and CDR2 FYNNEI. CDR3 in amino acids: CASRTRDSPTSEQFF. The CDR3 DNA is TGTGCCAGCAGAACCAGGGATTCTCCAACCAGTGAGCAGTTCTTC.

The chain is built from TRBV4-2 and TRBJ1-1; 8 bases match TRBD1. In germline, CDR1 is LGHNA, CDR2 YNFKEQ. V dropped 5 bases and J dropped 7; count of bases not matched to a gene: 9. CDR3 length: 14 residues. CDR3 bases: TGTGCCAGCAGCGTCTCCGGGACAGGCCTTGAAGCTTTCTTT. It encodes CASSVSGTGLEAFF.

This chain links TRBV12-5 with TRBJ2-1; 8 nucleotides match TRBD1. Looked up from germline, CDR1 is LGHNT and CDR2 is FRNRAP. V lost 9 bases and J lost 7; bases outside the gene matches: 11. The CDR3 loop spans 14 amino acids. The CDR3 protein is CASVLQGALNEQFF. The CDR3 DNA reads TGTGCTAGCGTCCTGCAGGGGGCGCTTAATGAGCAGTTCTTC.

CDR3 nucleotides: TGTGCCGCAGGACAGGGGGGAAATCAGCCCCAGCATTTT. As protein: CAAGQGGNQPQHF. The rearrangement links TRBV6-6 to TRBJ1-5, with TRBD1 matching over 10 bases. The CDR3 has 13 residues. Germline CDR1 is MNHNY and CDR2 is SVGAGI (reference sequence). J lost 4 bases, V lost 11 bases, and 5 bases had no gene match.

CDR3: CASSQDGGRGNQPQHF. The CDR3 DNA follows: TGTGCCAGCAGCCAAGATGGGGGCCGTGGGAATCAGCCCCAGCATTTT. The chain couples TRBV4-2 to TRBJ1-5, with D possibly being TRBD1 (6 bases). This CDR3 spans 16 amino acids. The V end was cut by 0 bases, the J end by 4 bases, with 13 bases between. Germline V gene data show CDR1 as LGHNA and CDR2 as YNFKEQ.

Only one count was recorded for this clone. This sequence joins TRBV28 and TRBJ2-1; 7 bases line up with TRBD1. The length of the CDR3 is 15 residues. CDR1 and CDR2 from the germline V gene are MDHEN and SYDVKM. Trimming took 6 bases from V and 0 from J; bases not matched to a gene: 5. The CDR3 loop is CASRQTGSSYNEQFF. DNA of the CDR3: TGTGCCAGCAGGCAGACAGGGAGCTCCTACAATGAGCAGTTCTTC.

The chain recombines TRBV24-1 with TRBJ1-1; the D gene is possibly TRBD1 (5 bases). The CDR3 runs to 12 residues. Trimming cost V 2 bases and J 11 bases, with 11 bases left between them. From germline, CDR1 is KGHDR and CDR2 SFDVKD. The CDR3 DNA sequence: TGTGCCACCAGTGATTCCCATGGGGGGGCTTTCTTT. This encodes CATSDSHGGAFF.

The V call is TRBV29-1, the J call TRBJ2-6; no clear D. Trimming took off 7 bases at V and 0 bases at J, with 16 bases between the two ends. The germline V gene encodes CDR1 SQVTM and CDR2 ANQGSEA. CDR3 size: 16 residues. As DNA, the CDR3 is TGCAGCGCAGAAATTCTACTCCCCTCTGGGGCCAACGTCCTGACTTTC. It yields the protein CSAEILLPSGANVLTF.